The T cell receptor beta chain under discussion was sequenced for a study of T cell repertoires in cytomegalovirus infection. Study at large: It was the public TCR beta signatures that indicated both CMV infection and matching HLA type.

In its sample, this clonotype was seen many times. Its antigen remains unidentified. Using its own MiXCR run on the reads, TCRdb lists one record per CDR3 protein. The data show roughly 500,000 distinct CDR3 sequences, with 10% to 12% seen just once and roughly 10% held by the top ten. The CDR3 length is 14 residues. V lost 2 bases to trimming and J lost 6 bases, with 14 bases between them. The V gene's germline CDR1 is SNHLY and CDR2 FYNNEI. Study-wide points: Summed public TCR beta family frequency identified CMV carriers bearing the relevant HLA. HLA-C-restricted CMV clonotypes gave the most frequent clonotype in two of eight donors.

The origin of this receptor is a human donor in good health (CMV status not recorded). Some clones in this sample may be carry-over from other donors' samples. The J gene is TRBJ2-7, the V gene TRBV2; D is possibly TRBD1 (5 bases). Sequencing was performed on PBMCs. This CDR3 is CASSERQGWGEQYF. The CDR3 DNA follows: TGTGCCAGCAGTGAAAGGCAGGGATGGGGCGAGCAGTACTTC.